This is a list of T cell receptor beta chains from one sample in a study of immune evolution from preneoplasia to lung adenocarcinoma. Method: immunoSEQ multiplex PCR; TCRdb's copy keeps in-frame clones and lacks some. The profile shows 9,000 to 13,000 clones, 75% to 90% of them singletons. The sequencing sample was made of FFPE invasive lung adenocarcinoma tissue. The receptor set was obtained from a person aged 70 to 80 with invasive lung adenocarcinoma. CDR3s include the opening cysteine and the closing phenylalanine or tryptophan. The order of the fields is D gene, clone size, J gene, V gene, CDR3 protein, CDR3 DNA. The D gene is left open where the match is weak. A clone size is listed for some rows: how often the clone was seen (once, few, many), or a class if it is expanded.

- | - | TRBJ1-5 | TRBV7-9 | CASSLARDQPQHF | TGTGCCAGCAGCTTAGCCAGGGATCAGCCCCAGCATTTT
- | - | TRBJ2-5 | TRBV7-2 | CASSSRPGETQYF | TGTGCCAGCAGCTCCCGACCGGGGGAGACCCAGTACTTC
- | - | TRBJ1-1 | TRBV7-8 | CASSLDGGNTEAFF | TGTGCCAGCAGCTTAGATGGGGGGAACACTGAAGCTTTCTTT
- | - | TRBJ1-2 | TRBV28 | CASSHRGANYGYTF | TGTGCCAGCAGTCATCGGGGAGCTAACTATGGCTACACCTTC
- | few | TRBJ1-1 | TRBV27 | CASRGRGNTEAFF | TGTGCCAGCAGGGGCAGGGGAAACACTGAAGCTTTCTTT
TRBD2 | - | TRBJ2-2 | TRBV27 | CASSAQGAGGNTGELFF | TGTGCCAGCAGTGCCCAGGGAGCGGGAGGGAACACCGGGGAGCTGTTTTTT
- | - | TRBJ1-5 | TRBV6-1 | CASSGPGYNQPQHF | TGTGCCAGCAGTGGACCGGGATACAATCAGCCCCAGCATTTT
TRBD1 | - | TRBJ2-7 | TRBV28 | CASSAPGTGHSYEQYF | TGTGCCAGCAGTGCGCCCGGGACAGGGCACTCCTACGAGCAGTACTTC
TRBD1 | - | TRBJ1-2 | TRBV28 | CASSLGQGFYYGYTF | TGTGCCAGCAGTTTGGGACAGGGCTTTTACTATGGCTACACCTTC
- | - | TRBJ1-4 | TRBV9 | CASSADRSNEKLFF | TGTGCCAGCAGCGCCGACAGATCTAATGAAAAACTGTTTTTT
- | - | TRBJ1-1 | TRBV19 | CASSMVRGLLNTEAFF | TGTGCCAGTAGTATGGTCAGGGGACTCTTGAACACTGAAGCTTTCTTT
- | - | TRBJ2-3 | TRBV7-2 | CASSLRGSRDTQYF | TGTGCCAGCAGCTTAAGGGGTTCCAGAGATACGCAGTATTTT
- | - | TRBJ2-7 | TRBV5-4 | CASSFSSPEAEQYF | TGTGCCAGCAGCTTCTCGTCTCCTGAGGCTGAGCAGTACTTC
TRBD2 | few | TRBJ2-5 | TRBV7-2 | CASSLGLADSGTQYF | TGTGCCAGCAGCTTAGGCCTAGCGGATTCGGGGACCCAGTACTTC
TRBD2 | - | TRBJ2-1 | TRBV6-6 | CASSYSLAGADNEQFF | TGTGCCAGCAGTTACTCCTTAGCGGGAGCGGACAATGAGCAGTTCTTC
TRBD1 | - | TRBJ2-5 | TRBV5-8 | CASGQGFETQYF | TGTGCCAGCGGACAGGGGTTCGAGACCCAGTACTTC
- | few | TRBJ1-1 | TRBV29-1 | CSVTETPNTEAFF | TGCAGCGTGACAGAGACCCCGAACACTGAAGCTTTCTTT
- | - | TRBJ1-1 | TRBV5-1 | CASSFQSGQSEAFF | TGCGCCAGCAGCTTTCAGTCCGGACAAAGTGAAGCTTTCTTT
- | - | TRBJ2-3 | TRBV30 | CASLNTDTQYF | TGTGCCTCATTAAACACAGATACGCAGTATTTT
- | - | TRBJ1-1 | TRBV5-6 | CASSFWWGTEAFF | TGTGCCAGCAGCTTTTGGTGGGGCACTGAAGCTTTCTTT
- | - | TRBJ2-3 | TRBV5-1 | CASSLETPGDTQYF | TGCGCCAGCAGCTTGGAGACACCCGGAGATACGCAGTATTTT
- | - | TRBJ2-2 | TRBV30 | CAWKRQANRGELFF | TGTGCCTGGAAGCGCCAGGCGAATCGGGGGGAGCTGTTTTTT
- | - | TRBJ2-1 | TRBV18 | CASSSQLDEQFF | TGTGCCAGCTCATCGCAGCTAGATGAGCAGTTCTTC
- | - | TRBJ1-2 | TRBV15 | CATSRVIGGTYGYTF | TGTGCCACCAGCAGAGTCATAGGGGGTACATATGGCTACACCTTC
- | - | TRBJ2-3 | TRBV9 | CASSVGPTVDTQYF | TGTGCCAGCAGCGTAGGACCTACAGTCGATACGCAGTATTTT
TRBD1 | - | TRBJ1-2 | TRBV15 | CATSRFVGTGGSGYTF | TGTGCCACCAGCAGATTCGTCGGGACAGGGGGCTCTGGCTACACCTTC
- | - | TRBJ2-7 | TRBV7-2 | CASSRTLTGEIYEQYF | TGTGCCAGCAGCCGGACTCTAACGGGAGAAATCTACGAGCAGTACTTC
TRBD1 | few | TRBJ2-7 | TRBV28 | CASKRGSGQGIYEQYF | TGTGCCAGCAAACGGGGGTCGGGACAGGGAATCTACGAGCAGTACTTC
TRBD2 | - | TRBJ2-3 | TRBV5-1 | CASSLLPTSGDPSTDTQYF | TGCGCCAGCAGCCTCTTGCCCACTAGCGGGGACCCTAGCACAGATACGCAGTATTTT
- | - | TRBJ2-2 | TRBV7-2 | CASSLIATGELFF | TGTGCCAGCAGCTTAATTGCCACCGGGGAGCTGTTTTTT
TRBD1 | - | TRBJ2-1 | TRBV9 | CASSGGQSDLYNEQFF | TGTGCCAGCAGCGGGGGACAGTCCGACCTCTACAATGAGCAGTTCTTC
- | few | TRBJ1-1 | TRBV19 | CASSITGNTEAFF | TGTGCCAGTAGTATTACAGGAAACACTGAAGCTTTCTTT
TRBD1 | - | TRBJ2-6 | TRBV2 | CASSVSGGISGANVLTF | TGTGCCAGCAGTGTTTCAGGGGGCATAAGTGGGGCCAACGTCCTGACTTTC
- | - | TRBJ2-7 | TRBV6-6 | CASRRGGSAYEQYF | TGTGCCAGCCGGAGGGGGGGTAGTGCCTACGAGCAGTACTTC
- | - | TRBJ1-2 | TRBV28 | CASSLSNSRGYTF | TGTGCCAGCAGTTTAAGTAACAGCCGTGGCTACACCTTC
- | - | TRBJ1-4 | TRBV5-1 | CASSFGATNEKLFF | TGCGCCAGCAGCTTTGGGGCCACTAATGAAAAACTGTTTTTT
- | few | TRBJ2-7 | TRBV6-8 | CASSQRSRRSEQYF | TGTGCCAGCAGTCAGAGGAGCCGGCGGAGCGAGCAGTACTTC
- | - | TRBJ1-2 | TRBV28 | CASSQNRWGESYGYTF | TGTGCCAGCAGTCAAAACCGATGGGGCGAATCATATGGCTACACCTTC
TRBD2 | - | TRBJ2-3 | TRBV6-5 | CASSQRERETDTQYF | TGTGCCAGCAGTCAGCGGGAGAGGGAAACAGATACGCAGTATTTT
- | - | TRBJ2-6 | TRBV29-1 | CSVVIQGSGANVLTF | TGCAGCGTCGTCATTCAAGGCTCTGGGGCCAACGTCCTGACTTTC
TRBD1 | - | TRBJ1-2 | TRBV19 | CASTPTGFSGYTF | TGTGCCAGTACCCCGACAGGGTTCTCTGGCTACACCTTC
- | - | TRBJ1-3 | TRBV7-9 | CASSSPRAETFSGNTIYF | TGTGCCAGCAGCTCCCCCCGGGCCGAAACATTCTCTGGAAACACCATATATTTT
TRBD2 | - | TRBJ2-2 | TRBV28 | CASILAGAPNTGELFF | TGTGCCAGCATCCTAGCGGGAGCACCGAACACCGGGGAGCTGTTTTTT
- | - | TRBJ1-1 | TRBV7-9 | CASSWGNTEAFF | TGTGCCAGCAGCTGGGGGAACACTGAAGCTTTCTTT
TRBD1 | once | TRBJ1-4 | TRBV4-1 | CASSQEDRDTEKLFF | TGCGCCAGCAGCCAAGAGGACAGGGATACTGAAAAACTGTTTTTT